Below are 24 T cell receptor beta chains sequenced from a single sample in a study of cytomegalovirus exposure and HLA in healthy donors. Use of 60 Vbeta and 13 Jbeta primers characterized the PCR. Produced via immunoSEQ multiplex PCR; TCRdb's table is partial and in-frame only. The sample has approximately 150,000 clones, approximately 80% seen once. Material for sequencing was PBMCs. These receptor sequences come from a man aged 18 to 29 in good health and CMV-seronegative.

J is TRBJ1-4 and V is TRBV11-2; 7 bases line up with TRBD1. The CDR3 extends over 17 amino acids. Germline trimming cut 4 bases from V and 0 bases from J; bases unmatched to any gene: 8. The V gene's germline CDR1 is SGHAT and CDR2 FQNNGV. The CDR3 DNA is TGTGCCAGCAGCTCTATGACAGGGATTGCAACTAATGAAAAACTGTTTTTT. It encodes CASSSMTGIATNEKLFF.

The table lists this clone with a few counts. This sequence joins TRBV5-6 and TRBJ2-4; weak D call: TRBD1 (5 bases). The V end was cut by 3 bases, the J end by 6 bases, with 13 bases between. CDR3 length equals 14 residues. Germline V CDR1 and CDR2: SGHDT, YYEEEE. CDR3 nucleotide sequence: TGTGCCAGCAGCTCCCAGGGTAGTTTAAACATTCAGTACTTC. Its protein product is CASSSQGSLNIQYF. The complete variable domain, with remaining parts taken from reference TRBV5-6 and TRBJ2-4, reads DAGVTQSPTHLIKTRGQQVTLRCSPKSGHDTVSWYQQALGQGPQFIFQYYEEEERQRGNFPDRFSGHQFPNYSSELNVNALLLGDSALYLCASSSQGSLNIQYFGAGTRLSVL.

The rearrangement uses TRBV6-5 and TRBJ2-7, with no clear D. The CDR3 contains 13 residues. CDR1 and CDR2 (germline): MNHEY, SVGAGI. V lost 0 bases to trimming and J lost 5 bases, with 8 bases between them. The CDR3, as DNA: TGTGCCAGCAGTTACTCGCACTCGGACGAGCAGTACTTC. Its translation is CASSYSHSDEQYF.

J is TRBJ2-7 and V is TRBV6-5; 7 positions match TRBD1. Germline V lookup: CDR1 MNHEY, CDR2 SVGAGI. Germline trimming cut 1 base from V and 0 bases from J; bases unmatched to any gene: 3. This CDR3 contains 15 residues. CDR3 in DNA: TGTGCCAGCAGTTACTTACAGGGGTTCTCCTACGAGCAGTACTTC. Translated: CASSYLQGFSYEQYF.

The chain has TRBV11-1 and TRBJ2-7; D perhaps matches TRBD2 (6 bases). Germline CDR1 reads SGHAT; CDR2 reads FQDESV (reference sequence). The CDR3 covers 15 residues. V shed 4 bases and J shed 3 bases, with 16 bases lying between them. DNA of the CDR3: TGTGCCAGCAGCTCCAAACTAGCCGTTTTCTACGAGCAGTACTTC. Protein: CASSSKLAVFYEQYF.

This clone was picked up one time. This rearrangement joins TRBV7-9 to TRBJ1-2; possibly TRBD1 for D (5 bases). This CDR3 region has 14 residues. In germline, CDR1 is SEHNR, CDR2 FQNEAQ (reference sequence). Between the trimmed V and J ends, which lost 1 base and 7 bases, there was a span of 13 bases. DNA for the CDR3: TGTGCCAGCAGCTTAGTAGGCCAGGGCTCTGGCTACACCTTC. Its protein product is CASSLVGQGSGYTF.

The chain couples TRBV5-4 to TRBJ2-1; possible D gene TRBD2, 6 bases. CDR3 length: 13 amino acids. The V and J ends lost 6 bases and 5 bases respectively, with 12 bases between them. The germline V gene encodes CDR1 SGHNT and CDR2 YYREEE (reference sequence). For the CDR3, the DNA is TGTGCCAGCACCTCCCCGGGGGACAATGAGCAGTTCTTC. Protein product: CASTSPGDNEQFF.

The CDR3 coding sequence is TGTGCAAGTCGCTTAACAGGGATCGTAAAAGTCTACGAGCAGTACTTC. It specifies CASRLTGIVKVYEQYF. The chain combines TRBV12-2 with TRBJ2-7; TRBD1, the D gene given by the table, was not confirmed from the DNA. TRBV12-2 is labeled a pseudogene. The CDR3 sequence is 16 residues long.

A single count supports this clone. The chain links TRBV27 to TRBJ2-1, with 8 bases matching TRBD2. This CDR3 has 13 residues. The germline CDR1 and CDR2 sequences are MNHEY and SMNVEV (reference sequence). Trimming removed 7 bases from V and 6 bases from J; junction bases left unmatched: 5. The CDR3 region has the DNA TGTGCCAGCATCGGGGGGGCCTTCAATGAGCAGTTCTTC. Its protein is CASIGGAFNEQFF.

The rearrangement joins TRBV11-1 to TRBJ2-2, with TRBD1 matching 8 bases. Germline V gives CDR1 SGHAT, CDR2 FQDESV (reference sequence). The length of the CDR3 is 16 residues. The trim removed 4 bases at V and 5 bases at J, leaving 9 bases unmatched. CDR3 sequence (DNA): TGTGCCAGCAGCTATCCGACAGGGGACGAAACCGGGGAGCTGTTTTTT. This gives the protein CASSYPTGDETGELFF.

The chain recombines TRBV9 with TRBJ2-2, with TRBD2 identical over 9 bases. CDR1 SGDLS and CDR2 YYNGEE come from the germline V gene. The CDR3 totals 16 residues. Losses at the gene ends were 2 bases for V and 7 bases for J; bases not matched to a gene: 9. CDR3 sequence: CASSVSVLAGRGELFF. Written as DNA, the CDR3 is TGTGCCAGCAGCGTTTCGGTCCTAGCGGGGCGCGGGGAGCTGTTTTTT.

This clone is a singleton in its sample. The chain uses TRBV6-1 and TRBJ1-1; 8 bases are a match to TRBD1. Losses at the gene ends were 6 bases for V and 2 bases for J; bases not matched to a gene: 5. CDR1 and CDR2 (germline): MNHNS, SASEGT. The CDR3 totals 14 residues. The CDR3 region is CASRRTGHNTEAFF. DNA for the CDR3: TGTGCCAGCAGGAGGACAGGGCATAACACTGAAGCTTTCTTT.

The chain carries TRBV5-4 and TRBJ2-1; 11 bases map to TRBD2. The V segment lost 4 bases and the J segment 0 bases; nucleotides outside the gene matches: 9. Germline CDR1 SGHNT, CDR2 YYREEE (reference sequence). The CDR3 length is 18 residues. CDR3 protein: CASSPTGTSGLSYNEQFF. CDR3 DNA: TGTGCCAGCAGCCCAACCGGGACTAGCGGTCTCTCCTACAATGAGCAGTTCTTC.

This clone was seen a few times. The V and J genes are TRBV6-5 and TRBJ1-2; D uncertain. The germline V and J ends were trimmed by 0 bases and 7 bases, with 12 bases remaining between them. This CDR3 has 14 residues. Germline CDR1 MNHEY, CDR2 SVGAGI. This CDR3 reads CASSYSAGIRGYTF. CDR3 DNA sequence: TGTGCCAGCAGTTACTCGGCGGGGATTCGTGGCTACACCTTC.

CDR3 sequence (DNA): TGCGCCAGCAGCCCTGAGGCCCCCCAAGGTCTGGGCTACACCTTC. This codes for CASSPEAPQGLGYTF. The V and J genes are TRBV4-1 and TRBJ1-2; D is ambiguous. The CDR3 has 15 amino acids. Germline CDR1 and CDR2: MGHRA and YSYEKL. V lost 4 bases, J lost 8 bases, and 20 bases lay in between.

The V gene is TRBV25-1, the J gene TRBJ2-7; the D is unclear. Trimming removed 10 bases at V and 3 bases at J, with 22 bases between. Per germline, CDR1 MGHDK and CDR2 SYGVNS. This CDR3 comprises 15 residues. For the CDR3, the DNA is TGTGCCAACAACTCCCCCCCGACGCAGGTCTACGAGCAGTACTTC. Encoded protein: CANNSPPTQVYEQYF.

The V call is TRBV9, the J call TRBJ1-2, with unresolved D. The CDR3 is 13 amino acids. Germline CDR1 SGDLS, CDR2 YYNGEE. The V gene lost 0 bases and the J gene lost 3 bases, with 6 bases spanning the gap. The CDR3 loop is CASSVVGDYGYTF. In nucleotides, the CDR3 is TGTGCCAGCAGCGTAGTCGGGGACTATGGCTACACCTTC.

This clone was observed a few times. The chain combines TRBV6-5 with TRBJ2-6; D is perhaps TRBD1 (6 bases). The CDR3 is made up of 15 amino acids. Trimming took 6 bases from V and 0 from J, leaving 9 bases between them. CDR1 and CDR2 from the germline V gene are MNHEY and SVGAGI. As DNA, the CDR3 is TGTGCCAGCAGAACAGGGTCCTCTGGGGCCAACGTCCTGACTTTC. This codes for CASRTGSSGANVLTF.

The chain links TRBV28 to TRBJ2-3; 8 bases are shared with TRBD1. V was clipped by 3 bases and J by 6 bases; unmatched bases: 8. CDR3 size: 15 residues. The germline V gene encodes CDR1 MDHEN and CDR2 SYDVKM. The DNA of the CDR3 is TGTGCCAGCAGTTTCCAGGACAGGGTGTTCGATACGCAGTATTTT. Translating gives CASSFQDRVFDTQYF.

This clone showed up just a few times. This chain links TRBV6-5 with TRBJ1-5; D is possibly TRBD1 (6 bases). Trimming shortened V by 4 bases and J by 5 bases, and 15 bases separated the two germline ends. CDR1 is MNHEY, CDR2 SVGAGI, per germline. The CDR3 sequence is 15 residues long. Here the CDR3 reads CASSSTGPRDQPQHF. The CDR3 nucleotides are TGTGCCAGCAGTTCGACAGGCCCCAGAGATCAGCCCCAGCATTTT.

This clone was observed a few times. The chain uses TRBV6-4 and TRBJ2-1, with 11 bases identical to TRBD1. CDR1 and CDR2 from the germline V gene are MRHNA and SNTAGT. This CDR3 is 14 amino acids long. J gave up 7 bases and V 2 bases, and 1 base lay outside the gene matches. CDR3 DNA sequence: TGTGCCAGCAGTGACGGGACAGGGGGGAATGAGCAGTTCTTC. Amino acids: CASSDGTGGNEQFF.

The rearrangement uses TRBV15 and TRBJ1-4; 8 bases fit TRBD1. The trim removed 2 bases at V and 6 bases at J, leaving 8 bases unmatched. This CDR3 is built from 16 residues. CDR1 is LNHNV, CDR2 YYDKDF, per germline (reference sequence). CDR3 in DNA: TGTGCCACCAGCAGATCCCTGACAGGGGATCATGAAAAACTGTTTTTT. Translated, it gives CATSRSLTGDHEKLFF.

V is TRBV5-1 and J is TRBJ2-1; 8 positions agree with TRBD1. Germline lookup yields CDR1 SGHRS and CDR2 YFSETQ. The CDR3 length is 15 residues. Germline trimming cut 0 bases from V and 8 bases from J; bases unmatched to any gene: 7. This CDR3 reads CASSLEGTGADEQFF. The CDR3 DNA reads TGCGCCAGCAGCTTGGAGGGGACAGGAGCCGATGAGCAGTTCTTC.

V is TRBV6-1 and J is TRBJ2-2; no clear D gene. The CDR3 covers 13 residues. V lost 3 bases and J 3 bases, leaving 5 bases between the germline ends. The germline V gene has CDR1 MNHNS and CDR2 SASEGT. CDR3 sequence: CASSDWHTGELFF. CDR3 bases: TGTGCCAGCAGTGATTGGCACACCGGGGAGCTGTTTTTT.